The rows below give T cell receptor beta chains drawn from one sample of a study of post-analysis software for immune sequencing data. TCRdb used MiXCR to reprocess the PCR reads, holding one entry per CDR3 protein. The sample includes about 810,000 distinct CDR3 sequences, roughly 50% of them seen just once. The specimen was blood. The receptor set was obtained from a girl aged 10-17 years with multiple sclerosis. CDR3s include the opening cysteine and the closing phenylalanine or tryptophan. The D gene is left open where the match is weak. A clone size is listed for some rows: how often the clone was seen (once, few, many), or a class if it is expanded.

d_gene	j_gene	abundance	v_gene	CDR3nt	CDR3aa
NA	TRBJ1-1	NA	TRBV7-9	TGTGCCAGCAGGCACAGTGGCACTGAAGCTTTCTTT	CASRHSGTEAFF
TRBD1	TRBJ1-5	few	TRBV12-3/TRBV12-4	TGTGCCAGCAGAGTCGGGACAGGCAATCAGCCCCAGCATTTT	CASRVGTGNQPQHF
NA	TRBJ2-3	NA	TRBV7-2	TGTGCCAGCAGCTTAAGGTACAGAGGCACAGATACGCAGTATTTT	CASSLRYRGTDTQYF
NA	TRBJ2-7	NA	TRBV5-1	TGCGCCAGCAGCGTCACAGGATCCGGAGATTACGAGCAGTACTTC	CASSVTGSGDYEQYF
TRBD1	TRBJ2-7	NA	TRBV12-3/TRBV12-4	TGTGCCAGCAGCCCCTCCGACAGGGAAGGCGAGCAGTACTTC	CASSPSDREGEQYF
TRBD2	TRBJ2-7	NA	TRBV4-2	TGTGCCAGCAGCCAAGAGAGACGGGAGGCCTACGAGCAGTACTTC	CASSQERREAYEQYF
TRBD2	TRBJ2-7	NA	TRBV4-2	TGTGCCAGCAGCCAAGATTCACTAGCGGGAGGCACCGAGCAGTACTTC	CASSQDSLAGGTEQYF
NA	TRBJ2-1	NA	TRBV15	TGTGCCACCAGCAGAGACGGGGCAGTGTACAATGAGCAGTTCTTC	CATSRDGAVYNEQFF
NA	TRBJ1-2	few	TRBV19	TGTGCCAGTAGTATAAGAGGCTATGGCTACACCTTC	CASSIRGYGYTF
NA	TRBJ1-2	NA	TRBV20-1	TGCAGTGCCCTACAGGGTCCAGCGAGCTATGGCTACACCTTC	CSALQGPASYGYTF
NA	TRBJ2-3	NA	TRBV9	TGTGCCAGCAGCGTAGTTGACGGACAGCAATACACAGATACGCAGTATTTT	CASSVVDGQQYTDTQYF
NA	TRBJ2-1	NA	TRBV12-3/TRBV12-4	TGTGCCAGCGACAAACCCCGGACAGATGAGCAGTTCTTC	CASDKPRTDEQFF
TRBD1	TRBJ1-2	NA	TRBV5-5	TGTGCCAGCAGGAAAGTTCCGGGACAGGGAACTTATGGCTACACCTTC	CASRKVPGQGTYGYTF
TRBD2	TRBJ2-3	NA	TRBV29-1	TGCAGCGTCAGCGGGGCGATCACAGATACGCAGTATTTT	CSVSGAITDTQYF
NA	TRBJ2-3	once	TRBV7-8	TGTGCCAGCAGCTTTGATAGGAACACAGATACGCAGTATTTT	CASSFDRNTDTQYF
TRBD1	TRBJ1-2	NA	TRBV20-1	TGCAGTGCTAGGTCGCAGGGGGCGGGCCACATCTATGGCTACACCTTC	CSARSQGAGHIYGYTF
TRBD1	TRBJ1-4	NA	TRBV2	TGTGCCAGCAGGGGGACAGGGGGTGAAAAACTGTTTTTT	CASRGTGGEKLFF
NA	TRBJ2-3	NA	TRBV10-3	TGTGCCATCTCCGAGGGTGGCACAGATACGCAGTATTTT	CAISEGGTDTQYF
TRBD1	TRBJ1-2	NA	TRBV6-5	TGTGCCAGCAGTTACTCGAACAGGGGGAACGGCTACACCTTC	CASSYSNRGNGYTF
TRBD2	TRBJ2-1	NA	TRBV5-1	TGCGCCAGCAGCCGGGAGGGGAACAATGAGCAGTTCTTC	CASSREGNNEQFF
NA	TRBJ2-3	once	TRBV15	TGTGCCACCTGGAAGACCGCCTGGACAGATACGCAGTATTTT	CATWKTAWTDTQYF
TRBD1	TRBJ1-1	NA	TRBV11-1	TGTGCCAGCAGCCCCCGGACAGGTTGGACTGAAGCTTTCTTT	CASSPRTGWTEAFF
TRBD1	TRBJ2-7	NA	TRBV12-3/TRBV12-4	TGTGCCAGCAGTCCTGACCGTACAGGGGGCCTTATCGGGGAGGACGAGCAGTACTTC	CASSPDRTGGLIGEDEQYF
NA	TRBJ2-3	NA	TRBV3-1	TGTGCCAGCAGCCAAGAGGGCCCAGGGCAGGCCACGCAGTATTTT	CASSQEGPGQATQYF
NA	TRBJ2-7	NA	TRBV20-1	TGCAGTGCTCCGCTAACAGCGAGCTCCTACGAGCAGTACTTC	CSAPLTASSYEQYF
NA	TRBJ2-1	NA	TRBV20-1	TGCAGTGCTAGAGATTACGTCCAGCAGTTCTTC	CSARDYVQQFF
TRBD2	TRBJ2-7	NA	TRBV29-1	TGCAGCGTTACGACGCAGGGACTAAACTACGAGCAGTACTTC	CSVTTQGLNYEQYF
TRBD2	TRBJ2-5	many	TRBV20-1	TGCAGTGCTAGTTTAGGGGAGGGGGAGACCCAGTACTTC	CSASLGEGETQYF
TRBD1	TRBJ1-1	many	TRBV29-1	TGCAGCGCCAGGGGGCTGGACACTGAAGCTTTCTTT	CSARGLDTEAFF
NA	TRBJ2-7	NA	TRBV6-8	TGTGCCAGCAGTTACGGGACCACTAAGCCTTCCGAGCAGTACTTC	CASSYGTTKPSEQYF
NA	TRBJ1-5	few	TRBV20-1	TGCAGTGCTAGAGATCCATGGGGAGATCAGCCCCAGCATTTT	CSARDPWGDQPQHF
NA	TRBJ1-1	once	TRBV7-3	TGTGCCAGCAGCCCTGGAACTCCCGCTGAAGCTTTCTTT	CASSPGTPAEAFF
TRBD1	TRBJ1-5	NA	TRBV15	TGTGCCACCAGCAGAAAGACAGGGCACTTTAGGAATCAGCCCCAGCATTTT	CATSRKTGHFRNQPQHF
NA	TRBJ2-7	few	TRBV15	TGTGCCACCAGCAGAGCGCCCAGGACGGCTTCCTACGAGCAGTACTTC	CATSRAPRTASYEQYF
TRBD2	TRBJ2-3	once	TRBV29-1	TGCAGCGTTCTTGGCCTAGCGGGTACCACAGATACGCAGTATTTT	CSVLGLAGTTDTQYF
TRBD2	TRBJ2-7	NA	TRBV7-8	TGTGCCAGCAGCTTAGCCGGGAGGTCAGCCTACGAGCAGTACTTC	CASSLAGRSAYEQYF
TRBD2	TRBJ2-3	few	TRBV11-2	TGTGCCAGCAGCTGGGGTACCAATAGCGGGAGGTTTACAGATACGCAGTATTTT	CASSWGTNSGRFTDTQYF
NA	TRBJ2-3	NA	TRBV20-1	TGCAGTGCCAACTCCGGGACGGCTACAGATACGCAGTATTTT	CSANSGTATDTQYF
NA	TRBJ2-7	once	TRBV12-3/TRBV12-4	TGTGCCAGCAGTTTATTCGGTGGGGCGGGGCCCAGCCACGAGCAGTACTTC	CASSLFGGAGPSHEQYF
NA	TRBJ2-1	NA	TRBV7-2	TGTGCCAGCAGCTTAGTTGGGGCCGGAGGCGTGGAGCAGTTCTTC	CASSLVGAGGVEQFF
TRBD2	TRBJ2-6	NA	TRBV19	TGTGCCACTAGTCTAGCGGGGGCGTTGCGCGCCAACGTCCGGACTTTC	CATSLAGALRANVRTF
TRBD2	TRBJ2-5	NA	TRBV5-1	TGCGCCAGCAGCCCGGGACTAGCGTCTCTTGAGACCCAGTACTTC	CASSPGLASLETQYF
NA	TRBJ2-4	NA	TRBV5-1	TGCGCCAGCAGCGCGGCGACCCAAGCCAAAAACATTCAGTACTTC	CASSAATQAKNIQYF
NA	TRBJ2-7	NA	TRBV11-2	TGTGCCAGCGGATCAGTTGGGGGCGACGAGCAGTACTTC	CASGSVGGDEQYF
TRBD2	TRBJ2-1	NA	TRBV29-1	TGCAGCGTTGAGGTTGTCTGGCGGGGGGGCCTGAATTCTCACAATGAGCAGTTCTTC	CSVEVVWRGGLNSHNEQFF
NA	TRBJ1-1	NA	TRBV11-1	TGTGCCAGCAGCTCACTCCCGACAGCCCCACATATTCCCTCAATGAACACTGAAGCTTTCTTT	CASSSLPTAPHIPSMNTEAFF